This T cell receptor (beta chain) came from a study of T cell repertoires in cytomegalovirus infection. Study-level results: The ex vivo response showed dominance by HLA-C-restricted CMV-specific TCR beta clonotypes.

A remark on this clonotype: Its antigen is currently unknown.

TCRdb recomputed calls from the reads with MiXCR, one row per CDR3 protein. The profile shows around 47,000 distinct CDR3 sequences, around a fifth of them singletons. With V trimmed by 0 bases and J by 1 base, 8 bases remained unmatched. CDR3 size: 17 residues. Looked up from germline, CDR1 is MNHNS and CDR2 is SASEGT. The origin of this receptor is a human donor in good health (CMV status not recorded). Some clones in this sample may be carry-over from other donors' samples. The chain joins TRBV6-1 to TRBJ2-7; 8 bases are shared with TRBD1. This specimen was CD8+ T cells from cultured PBMCs, taken from culture after CMV antigen stimulation. In nucleotides, the CDR3 is TGTGCCAGCAGTGAAGCGCTTCAGGGGGCAAGGTCCTACGAGCAGTACTTC. It encodes CASSEALQGARSYEQYF.